A selection of T cell receptor beta chains follows, all from one sample in a study of long-term antiretroviral therapy in people with HIV. Sequencing was performed with immunoSEQ multiplex PCR; in TCRdb, only in-frame clones are kept and a portion is missing. The top ten clones hold approximately 19% of a sample with over 14,000 clones, 77% of them seen once. Sequenced here: unsorted PBMCs, sampled 1.3 years before starting antiretroviral therapy. The origin of the receptors is a man aged 35-49 years with HIV. The CDR3 runs from the conserved cysteine through the conserved F or W. Fields, in order: V gene, clone size, D gene, J gene, CDR3 protein, CDR3 DNA. D genes are given only for firm matches. Only part of the rows carry a size: once, few, many, or a class if the clone is expanded.

TRBV5-1,-,TRBD2,TRBJ2-3,CASSSHSGGAADTQYF,TGCGCCAGCAGCTCCCATAGCGGGGGGGCCGCAGATACGCAGTATTTT
TRBV27,-,TRBD2,TRBJ2-1,CASSQHRTSGVTYNEQFF,TGTGCCAGCAGTCAACACCGGACTAGCGGGGTGACCTACAATGAGCAGTTCTTC
TRBV4-1,-,TRBD1,TRBJ2-7,CASAGTGAYEQYF,TGCGCCAGCGCCGGGACAGGGGCCTACGAGCAGTACTTC
TRBV5-1,-,TRBD1,TRBJ1-6,CASSLNTGDNSPLHF,TGCGCCAGCAGCCTAAATACAGGGGATAATTCACCCCTCCACTTT
TRBV20-1,-,-,TRBJ1-1,CSARQASEAFF,TGCAGTGCTCGACAGGCAAGTGAAGCTTTCTTT
TRBV6-5,once,-,TRBJ2-7,CASRPWAGEGYEQYF,TGTGCCAGCAGACCTTGGGCAGGCGAGGGCTACGAGCAGTACTTC
TRBV5-4,-,TRBD1,TRBJ1-3,CASSLGGTGLTGNTIYF,TGTGCCAGCAGCTTGGGGGGGACAGGGTTGACTGGAAACACCATATATTTT
TRBV7-9,once,TRBD1,TRBJ2-1,CASSPGDREGFF,TGTGCCAGCAGCCCGGGGGACAGGGAAGGGTTCTTC
TRBV4-1,once,TRBD1,TRBJ1-1,CASSQSRGTVHTEAFF,TGCGCCAGCAGCCAGAGTAGAGGGACAGTCCACACTGAAGCTTTCTTT
TRBV13,-,TRBD2,TRBJ2-5,CASSSVSGGGTETQYF,TGTGCCAGCAGCTCGGTTAGCGGGGGCGGGACAGAGACCCAGTACTTC
TRBV19,-,-,TRBJ2-5,CASSINRFPGETQYF,TGTGCCAGTAGTATCAACAGGTTCCCAGGAGAGACCCAGTACTTC
TRBV7-8,-,-,TRBJ1-1,CASSRSWEWEAFF,TGTGCCAGCAGCCGTTCATGGGAATGGGAAGCTTTCTTT